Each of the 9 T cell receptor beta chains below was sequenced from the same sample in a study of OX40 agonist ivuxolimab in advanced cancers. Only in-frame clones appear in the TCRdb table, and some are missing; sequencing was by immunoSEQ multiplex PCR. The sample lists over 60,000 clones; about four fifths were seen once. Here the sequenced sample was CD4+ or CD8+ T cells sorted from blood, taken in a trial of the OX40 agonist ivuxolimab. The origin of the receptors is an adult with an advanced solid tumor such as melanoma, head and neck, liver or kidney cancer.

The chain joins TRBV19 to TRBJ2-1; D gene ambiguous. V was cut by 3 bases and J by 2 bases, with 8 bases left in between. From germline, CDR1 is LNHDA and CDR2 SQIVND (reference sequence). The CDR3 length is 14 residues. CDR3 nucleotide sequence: TGTGCCAGTAGTATTGCAGGTCCCTACAATGAGCAGTTCTTC. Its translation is CASSIAGPYNEQFF. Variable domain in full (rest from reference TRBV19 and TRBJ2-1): DGGITQSPKYLFRKEGQNVTLSCEQNLNHDAMYWYRQDPGQGLRLIYYSQIVNDFQKGDIAEGYSVSREKKESFPLTVTSAQKNPTAFYLCASSIAGPYNEQFFGPGTRLTVL.

CDR3 loop: CASTPGLAGYNEQFF. The DNA for the CDR3 is TGTGCCAGCACCCCGGGACTAGCGGGCTACAATGAGCAGTTCTTC. V and J are TRBV28 and TRBJ2-1, with 12 bases lining up with TRBD2. This CDR3 region has 15 residues. Losses at the gene ends were 7 bases for V and 3 bases for J; bases not matched to a gene: 4. Germline loops: CDR1 MDHEN, CDR2 SYDVKM.

The CDR3 protein is CASSLRGQTHTGELFF. Written as DNA, the CDR3 is TGTGCCAGTAGCCTCAGGGGCCAAACCCACACCGGGGAGCTGTTTTTT. This chain links TRBV19 with TRBJ2-2, with TRBD1 as a possible D gene (6 bases). Germline CDR1 is LNHDA and CDR2 is SQIVND (reference sequence). Deletions cut 6 bases from V and 3 bases from J, with 17 bases between. The CDR3 has 16 residues.

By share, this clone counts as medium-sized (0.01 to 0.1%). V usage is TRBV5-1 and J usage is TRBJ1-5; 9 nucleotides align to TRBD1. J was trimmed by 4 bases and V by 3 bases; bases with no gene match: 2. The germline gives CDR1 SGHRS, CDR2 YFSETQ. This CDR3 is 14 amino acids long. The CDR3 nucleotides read TGCGCCAGCAGCTCCGGACAGGGGAATCAGCCCCAGCATTTT. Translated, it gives CASSSGQGNQPQHF.

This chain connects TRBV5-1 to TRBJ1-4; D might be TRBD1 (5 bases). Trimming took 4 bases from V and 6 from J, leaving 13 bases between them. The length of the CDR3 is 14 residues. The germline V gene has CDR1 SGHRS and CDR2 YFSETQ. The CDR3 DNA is TGCGCCAGCAGCCCAGGGTCACAGGATGAAAAACTGTTTTTT. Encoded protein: CASSPGSQDEKLFF.

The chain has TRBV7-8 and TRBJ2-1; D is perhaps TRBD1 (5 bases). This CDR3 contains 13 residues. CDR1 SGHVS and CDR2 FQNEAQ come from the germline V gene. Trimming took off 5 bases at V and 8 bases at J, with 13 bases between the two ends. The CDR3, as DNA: TGTGCCAGCAGCCCAACTGTAGGGGATGAGCAGTTCTTC. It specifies CASSPTVGDEQFF.

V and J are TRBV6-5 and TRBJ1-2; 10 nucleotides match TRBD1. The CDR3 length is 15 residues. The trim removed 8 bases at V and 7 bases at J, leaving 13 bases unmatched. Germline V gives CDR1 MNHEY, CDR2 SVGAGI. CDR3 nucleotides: TGTGCCAGCGTGCGCCCCGGACAGGGGGTCTCTGGCTACACCTTC. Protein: CASVRPGQGVSGYTF.

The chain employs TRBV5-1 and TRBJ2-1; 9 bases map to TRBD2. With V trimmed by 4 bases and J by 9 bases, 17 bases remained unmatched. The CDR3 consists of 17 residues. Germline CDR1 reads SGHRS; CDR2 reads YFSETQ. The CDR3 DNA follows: TGCGCCAGCAGCCCCCAACCCCAGGGCGGGGGGGGTCCTGAGCAGTTCTTC. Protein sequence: CASSPQPQGGGGPEQFF.

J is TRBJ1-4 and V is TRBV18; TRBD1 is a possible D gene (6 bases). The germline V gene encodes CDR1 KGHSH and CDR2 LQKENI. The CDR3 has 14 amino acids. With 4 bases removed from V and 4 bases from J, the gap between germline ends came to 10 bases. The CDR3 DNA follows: TGTGCCAGCTCACAGGGACAATATAATGAAAAACTGTTTTTT. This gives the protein CASSQGQYNEKLFF.